The 30 T cell receptor beta chains given below trace back to one sample, sequenced in a study of blood T cell repertoires in COVID-19. Generated by immunoSEQ multiplex PCR, the TCRdb table keeps only in-frame clones and is missing some. The repertoire holds some 460,000 clones, approximately 90% seen once, with over 4% in the top ten. The specimen sequenced was peripheral blood. These receptors came from a woman aged 30 to 39 with acute or convalescent COVID-19.

The gene calls are TRBV5-6 and TRBJ1-1, with no clear D. The V gene's germline CDR1 is SGHDT and CDR2 YYEEEE. V dropped 3 bases and J dropped 3 bases, with 15 bases sitting between them. This CDR3 is 15 amino acids long. Written as DNA, the CDR3 is TGTGCCAGCAGCTATTCAAGGGAGCGGGACACTGAAGCTTTCTTT. Translation gives CASSYSRERDTEAFF.

The genes are TRBV27 and TRBJ2-1; D may be TRBD1 (5 bases). Trimming removed 4 bases from V and 12 bases from J, with 13 bases in between. Germline V CDR1 and CDR2: MNHEY, SMNVEV (reference sequence). CDR3 size: 12 residues. The CDR3 here is CASSSRSQGQFF. The CDR3 nucleotides read TGTGCCAGCAGTTCTCGTTCTCAGGGGCAGTTCTTC.

The DNA of the CDR3 is TGTGCCAGCAGCTACAACGAGCAGTACTTC. Protein: CASSYNEQYF. The chain combines TRBV11-2 with TRBJ2-7, with D uncertain. This CDR3 comprises 10 residues. The ends were cut back, 4 bases at V and 5 bases at J, with 3 bases in the middle. CDR1 is SGHAT, CDR2 FQNNGV, per germline.

V and J are TRBV24-1 and TRBJ2-5, with D hard to call. Trimming took 9 bases from V and 5 from J, leaving 9 bases between them. This CDR3 is built from 11 residues. Germline assignment: CDR1 KGHDR and CDR2 SFDVKD. The CDR3 sequence: CATPTSETQYF. The CDR3 nucleotides are TGTGCCACCCCCACATCCGAGACCCAGTACTTC.

CDR3 residues: CSSRLGGAGNEQFF. The CDR3 DNA reads TGCAGCTCACGCCTTGGGGGGGCGGGTAATGAGCAGTTCTTC. The chain has TRBV29-1 and TRBJ2-1, with D maybe TRBD2 (7 bases). Per the germline V gene, CDR1 is SQVTM and CDR2 is ANQGSEA. V was trimmed by 8 bases and J by 7 bases, leaving 21 bases between them. The CDR3 sequence is 14 residues long.

The chain carries TRBV7-3 and TRBJ2-3; D uncertain. V shed 2 bases and J shed 3 bases, with 12 bases lying between them. Germline CDR1 SGHTA, CDR2 FQGTGA. The CDR3 runs to 15 residues. The CDR3 sequence: CASSLDTERTDTQYF. In DNA, the CDR3 is TGTGCCAGCAGCTTAGACACAGAACGGACAGATACGCAGTATTTT.

In the case of this clone: The sample holds other DNA sequences that translate to the same CDR3. The J gene is TRBJ2-5, the V gene TRBV9, with 7 nucleotides matching TRBD2. CDR3 length: 15 amino acids. Germline CDR1 reads SGDLS; CDR2 reads YYNGEE. Trimming at V came to 2 bases and at J to 5 bases, leaving 9 bases not matched to a gene. CDR3: CASSVSGGRGETQYF. The CDR3 region has the DNA TGTGCCAGCAGCGTGTCAGGCGGGAGAGGGGAGACCCAGTACTTC.

This clone is a singleton in its sample. V gene TRBV20-1 combines with J gene TRBJ1-5; D is unresolved. CDR1 and CDR2 (germline): DFQATT, SNEGSKA (reference sequence). This CDR3 comprises 13 residues. The V gene lost 3 bases and the J gene lost 1 base, with 7 bases spanning the gap. The DNA of the CDR3 is TGCAGTGCTAGTAGTCGGAGCAATCAGCCCCAGCATTTT. It codes for CSASSRSNQPQHF.

The sample holds a few counts of this clone. The rearrangement joins TRBV5-1 to TRBJ2-7; 9 positions agree with TRBD1. Trimming cost V 4 bases and J 3 bases; bases outside gene matches: 8. The CDR3 has 15 amino acids. Germline CDR1 and CDR2: SGHRS and YFSETQ. The CDR3 here is CASSKWTGENYEQYF. DNA for the CDR3: TGCGCCAGCAGCAAATGGACAGGGGAGAACTACGAGCAGTACTTC.

V usage is TRBV4-2 and J usage is TRBJ1-1; 8 bases map to TRBD1. CDR1 is LGHNA, CDR2 YNFKEQ, per germline. The CDR3 runs to 16 residues. J was trimmed by 4 bases and V by 0 bases; bases with no gene match: 7. This chain's CDR3 is CASSQESGGRGTEAFF. In nucleotides, the CDR3 is TGTGCCAGCAGCCAAGAGTCAGGGGGCAGGGGCACTGAAGCTTTCTTT.

The chain couples TRBV27 to TRBJ1-5; 9 positions agree with TRBD1. Germline-derived CDR1 and CDR2 are MNHEY and SMNVEV (reference sequence). The J segment lost 11 bases and the V segment lost 3 bases, leaving 5 bases of the junction unmatched. CDR3 length: 13 amino acids. CDR3 coding DNA: TGTGCCAGCAGTTTCGGACAGGGGAAGGCCCAGCATTTT. Encoded protein: CASSFGQGKAQHF.

The chain combines TRBV7-2 with TRBJ1-6; TRBD1 agrees at 10 bases. This CDR3 contains 15 residues. Looked up from germline, CDR1 is SGHTA and CDR2 is FQGNSA. The trim removed 3 bases at V and 8 bases at J, leaving 4 bases unmatched. CDR3 sequence reads: CASSFGQGVDSPLHF. CDR3 bases: TGTGCCAGCAGCTTTGGACAGGGGGTTGATTCACCCCTCCACTTT. Supplemented by reference TRBV7-2 and TRBJ1-6, the full variable domain reads GAGVSQSPSNKVTEKGKDVELRCDPISGHTALYWYRQSLGQGLEFLIYFQGNSAPDKSGLPSDRFSAERTGGSVSTLTIQRTQQEDSAVYLCASSFGQGVDSPLHFGNGTRLTVT.

To note about this clone: One end of the junction fails to match germline, which may point to a read error. V usage is TRBV28 and J usage is TRBJ1-1; 9 bases fit TRBD1. CDR3 length: 15 amino acids. In germline, CDR1 is MDHEN, CDR2 SYDVKM. CDR3 nucleotides: TGTGCCAGCAGTTTCCGGGACAGGGTGAACGCTGAAGCTTTCTTT. Its translation is CASSFRDRVNAEAFF.

The chain recombines TRBV24-1 with TRBJ2-1; 9 positions match TRBD1. J lost 6 bases, V lost 3 bases, and 8 bases had no gene match. Germline lookup yields CDR1 KGHDR and CDR2 SFDVKD. The CDR3 runs 16 residues. CDR3 in DNA: TGTGCCACCAGTGATGGGCCGGGACAGGGTGCCAATGAGCAGTTCTTC. Protein sequence: CATSDGPGQGANEQFF.

This clone is termed medium-sized. V usage is TRBV20-1 and J usage is TRBJ2-7; TRBD2 agrees at 10 bases. CDR3 length: 13 residues. V lost 3 bases to trimming and J lost 6 bases; unmatched junction nucleotides: 5. The germline CDR1 and CDR2 sequences are DFQATT and SNEGSKA (reference sequence). CDR3 protein: CSASEASGSEQYF. The CDR3 region has the DNA TGCAGTGCTAGTGAGGCTAGCGGGAGCGAGCAGTACTTC.

The chain employs TRBV24-1 and TRBJ1-2, with 8 positions matching TRBD1. V lost 3 bases, J lost 8 bases, and 7 bases stayed unmatched. The CDR3 runs to 14 residues. Looked up from germline, CDR1 is KGHDR and CDR2 is SFDVKD. The CDR3 here is CATSDAGTGNGYTF. In nucleotides, the CDR3 is TGTGCCACCAGTGATGCCGGGACAGGAAACGGCTACACCTTC.

The gene calls are TRBV24-1 and TRBJ2-6; D not resolved. The CDR3 has 17 amino acids. V was clipped by 4 bases and J by 1 base, with 13 bases between them. Germline V gene sequence: CDR1 KGHDR, CDR2 SFDVKD. CDR3 bases: TGTGCCACCAGTGAGTCCCCCTCAGCGTCTGGGGCCAACGTCCTGACTTTC. It yields the protein CATSESPSASGANVLTF.

V is TRBV7-3 and J is TRBJ1-1, with 8 bases matching TRBD1. The ends lost 2 bases at V and 10 bases at J; junction bases unmatched: 3. Per the germline V gene, CDR1 is SGHTA and CDR2 is FQGTGA. The CDR3 covers 12 residues. CDR3 sequence: CASSLGQGPAFF. CDR3 sequence (DNA): TGTGCCAGCAGCTTAGGACAGGGTCCAGCTTTCTTT.

The rearrangement uses TRBV3-1 (or the pseudogene TRBV3-2) and TRBJ2-7, with 8 positions matching TRBD1. The CDR3 spans 15 residues. J lost 3 bases, V lost 5 bases, and 9 bases had no gene match. Germline CDR1 reads LGHDT; CDR2 reads YNNKEL (reference sequence). This CDR3 reads CASSDTDRGGYEQYF. The CDR3 nucleotides read TGTGCCAGCAGCGATACCGACAGGGGTGGCTACGAGCAGTACTTC.

This CDR3 reads CASSRSGVMNSPLHF. The CDR3 DNA reads as TGTGCCAGCAGCCGTTCGGGGGTCATGAATTCACCCCTCCACTTT. The chain recombines TRBV7-9 with TRBJ1-6; possibly TRBD1 for D (5 bases). The CDR3 consists of 15 residues. The germline V gene has CDR1 SEHNR and CDR2 FQNEAQ (reference sequence). Trimming stripped 5 bases from V and 7 bases from J, with 15 bases between.

V is TRBV27 and J is TRBJ2-3; 10 bases are a match to TRBD2. The CDR3 spans 19 residues. Germline loops: CDR1 MNHEY, CDR2 SMNVEV (reference sequence). Germline trimming cut 0 bases from V and 6 bases from J; bases unmatched to any gene: 15. CDR3 DNA sequence: TGTGCCAGCAGTTTATCGTATCGGAGACTAGCGGGTTCGCGGGATACGCAGTATTTT. Translation gives CASSLSYRRLAGSRDTQYF.

A single count supports this clone. The CDR3 DNA reads as TGTGCCAGTAGAAATAGACAGACGCCCCAAGCTTTCTTT. This sequence encodes CASRNRQTPQAFF. The V gene is TRBV19, the J gene TRBJ1-1, with a tentative D call TRBD1 (5 bases). Germline CDR1 and CDR2: LNHDA and SQIVND (reference sequence). V was clipped by 6 bases and J by 9 bases, with 17 bases between them. The CDR3 spans 13 residues.

V is TRBV3-1 (or the pseudogene TRBV3-2) and J is TRBJ2-5, with D unclear. This CDR3 is built from 12 residues. V was shortened by 2 bases and J by 5 bases, with 6 bases between the two germline ends. Germline CDR1 and CDR2: LGHDT and YNNKEL (reference sequence). The CDR3 bases are TGTGCCAGCAGCCAAAGCACGGAGACCCAGTACTTC. Encoded protein: CASSQSTETQYF.

The V call is TRBV21-1, the J call TRBJ1-5; the table names TRBD1, a call not compared with the DNA. TRBV21-1 is assigned pseudogene status. The CDR3 has 19 amino acids. The CDR3 coding sequence is TGTGCCAGCAGCCCTCTTGGGACAGGGGAATGTTCGAGCAATCAGCCCCAGCATTTT. Translated: CASSPLGTGECSSNQPQHF.

The chain couples TRBV5-6 to TRBJ2-4, with D perhaps matching TRBD2 (7 bases). The CDR3 runs 15 residues. Germline values: CDR1 SGHDT, CDR2 YYEEEE. V shed 0 bases and J shed 4 bases, with 11 bases lying between them. The CDR3 sequence: CASSLAGGSKNIQYF. In DNA form, the CDR3 reads TGTGCCAGCAGCTTGGCGGGGGGCTCAAAAAACATTCAGTACTTC.

The V call is TRBV18, the J call TRBJ1-6; D gene uncertain. Germline CDR1 and CDR2: KGHSH and LQKENI. V gave up 1 base and J gave up 10 bases, with 8 bases separating them. This CDR3 is built from 13 residues. The CDR3 here is CASSPQTASPLHF. The CDR3 DNA sequence: TGTGCCAGCTCACCACAAACAGCATCACCCCTCCACTTT. The whole variable domain, filled in from reference TRBV18 and TRBJ1-6, reads NAGVMQNPRHLVRRRGQEARLRCSPMKGHSHVYWYRQLPEEGLKFMVYLQKENIIDESGMPKERFSAEFPKEGPSILRIQQVVRGDSAAYFCASSPQTASPLHFGNGTRLTVT.

The chain has TRBV6-5 and TRBJ1-5; D remains ambiguous. The CDR3 spans 14 residues. The germline V gene has CDR1 MNHEY and CDR2 SVGAGI. Trimming shortened V by 6 bases and J by 4 bases, and 13 bases separated the two germline ends. CDR3 in amino acids: CASSQRRLNQPQHF. The DNA for the CDR3 is TGTGCCAGCAGCCAGAGGCGGCTAAATCAGCCCCAGCATTTT.

The chain carries TRBV14 and TRBJ1-6; 7 bases agree with TRBD1. With 1 base clipped from V and 5 bases from J, the junction kept 2 bases outside the gene matches. This CDR3 is built from 15 residues. Germline V lookup: CDR1 SGHDN, CDR2 FVKESK. CDR3 protein: CASSQGGTDNSPLHF. The CDR3 nucleotides are TGTGCCAGCAGCCAAGGGGGGACAGATAATTCACCCCTCCACTTT.

Regarding this clone: The same CDR3 is also encoded by other DNA sequences in this sample. V is TRBV10-2 and J is TRBJ2-6; D gene ambiguous. CDR1 is WSHSY and CDR2 is SAAADI in the germline V gene. The CDR3 extends over 16 amino acids. Trimming pared 2 bases from V and 1 base from J, leaving 9 bases between. The CDR3 bases are TGCGCCAGCAGTGAGCGAGGTGCATCTGGGGCCAACGTCCTGACTTTC. Its protein product is CASSERGASGANVLTF.

The chain combines TRBV7-9 with TRBJ2-3, with D unresolved. Trimming took off 1 base at V and 0 bases at J, with 14 bases between the two ends. CDR3 size: 17 residues. The germline V gene encodes CDR1 SEHNR and CDR2 FQNEAQ (reference sequence). The CDR3 protein is CASSLELVSASTDTQYF. The CDR3 nucleotides are TGTGCCAGCAGCTTAGAATTGGTAAGCGCTAGCACAGATACGCAGTATTTT.